This is a list of T cell receptor beta chains from one sample in a study of T cells in Graves' hyperthyroidism and ophthalmopathy. TCRdb passed the multiplex PCR reads through MiXCR, listing each CDR3 protein once. The sample consists of over 250,000 distinct CDR3 sequences, over 15% of them appearing once. Material for sequencing was blood. The receptors shown here come from a woman aged 60-75 years with Graves' ophthalmopathy. Both conserved end residues are part of each CDR3. A D gene is named only where the DNA matches it firmly. Some rows have no size entry. The others give once, few or many, or a class for an expanded clone.

DNA,CDR3,size,J,length,D,V
TGTGCCAGCAGCTTAGCGGGGGGGGTTGGCGGGGAGCTGTTTTTT,CASSLAGGVGGELFF,many,TRBJ2-2,15,TRBD2,TRBV7-2
TGCAGCGTTGATCTTCGGGCAAGCACAGATACGCAGTATTTT,CSVDLRASTDTQYF,few,TRBJ2-3,14,-,TRBV29-1
TGCAGTGCCCCGGGACTAAGACCATCCTACGAGCAGTACTTC,CSAPGLRPSYEQYF,many,TRBJ2-7,14,TRBD2,TRBV20-1
TGTGCCAGCAGTTCTCGGACCCAAGGGGGGAGGAACATTCAGTACTTC,CASSSRTQGGRNIQYF,few,TRBJ2-4,16,-,TRBV27
TGTGCCAGTAGTATTGTTGACCGTTACACTGAAGCTTTCTTT,CASSIVDRYTEAFF,many,TRBJ1-1,14,-,TRBV19
TGTGCCAGCAGAGCCGGGACTAACACCGGGGAGCTGTTTTTT,CASRAGTNTGELFF,many,TRBJ2-2,14,-,TRBV5-8
TGTGCCAGCAACGCGGGACAGCCCACAGATACGCAGTATTTT,CASNAGQPTDTQYF,many,TRBJ2-3,14,-,TRBV2
TGTGCCAGCAGTGAACCGGACATCTCTGGAAACACCATATATTTT,CASSEPDISGNTIYF,many,TRBJ1-3,15,-,TRBV6-1
TGTGCCACCAGTGCGTCGGGGGGGGCTCTTAATGAGCAGTTCTTC,CATSASGGALNEQFF,-,TRBJ2-1,15,TRBD2,TRBV24-1
TGCAGTGCTAGAGAGTTTCAGGACACTGAAGCTTTCTTT,CSAREFQDTEAFF,-,TRBJ1-1,13,-,TRBV20-1
TGTGCCAGCAGCTTGGAGGGAACTTCACCCCTCCACTTT,CASSLEGTSPLHF,many,TRBJ1-6,13,-,TRBV7-9
TGTGCCAGCAGCGCCGGGACTAGATACGAGCAGTACTTC,CASSAGTRYEQYF,many,TRBJ2-7,13,TRBD2,TRBV2
TGTGCCAGCAGAAACCCAGTCGGGGCCAACGTCCTGACTTTC,CASRNPVGANVLTF,-,TRBJ2-6,14,-,TRBV6-2/TRBV6-3
TGCAGTGCTAGCCCTGCAAACAATGAGCAGTTCTTC,CSASPANNEQFF,many,TRBJ2-1,12,-,TRBV20-1
TGTGCCAGCAGCTATGGACTAAGCACAGATACGCAGTATTTT,CASSYGLSTDTQYF,many,TRBJ2-3,14,-,TRBV5-8
TGTGCCAGCAGCTCCACCCAGCTAAGAAGGAACACTGAAGCTTTCTTT,CASSSTQLRRNTEAFF,many,TRBJ1-1,16,-,TRBV5-5